The sequence of this TCR beta chain was determined in a study of blood T cell repertoires in COVID-19. Sequencing used immunoSEQ multiplex PCR; TCRdb keeps in-frame clones, though not all of them. The sample lists approximately 300,000 clones, about nine tenths seen once, with 4% to 5% in the top ten. The CDR3 is made up of 14 amino acids. V lost 3 bases, J lost 2 bases, and 8 bases lay in between. Germline CDR1 reads SEHNR; CDR2 reads FQNEAQ (reference sequence). Sequencing input: PBMCs or T cells enriched from blood (not recorded which). The chain combines TRBV7-9 with TRBJ1-3; D is unclear. This clonotype was sampled from a man aged 25 to 40 who had recovered from COVID-19. CDR3 sequence (DNA): TGTGCCAGCAGCTTGGGTGGGCCTGGAAACACCATATATTTT. This codes for CASSLGGPGNTIYF.